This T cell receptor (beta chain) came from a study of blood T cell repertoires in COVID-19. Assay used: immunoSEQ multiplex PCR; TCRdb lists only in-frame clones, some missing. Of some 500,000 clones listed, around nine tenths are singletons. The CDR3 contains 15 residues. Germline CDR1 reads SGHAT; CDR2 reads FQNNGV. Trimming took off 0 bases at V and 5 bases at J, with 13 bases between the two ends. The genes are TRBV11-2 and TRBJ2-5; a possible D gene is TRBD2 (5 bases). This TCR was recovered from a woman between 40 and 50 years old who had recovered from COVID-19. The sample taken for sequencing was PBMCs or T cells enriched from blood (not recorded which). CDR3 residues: CASSLEQSGRETQYF. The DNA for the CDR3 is TGTGCCAGCAGCTTAGAACAAAGCGGTCGGGAGACCCAGTACTTC.